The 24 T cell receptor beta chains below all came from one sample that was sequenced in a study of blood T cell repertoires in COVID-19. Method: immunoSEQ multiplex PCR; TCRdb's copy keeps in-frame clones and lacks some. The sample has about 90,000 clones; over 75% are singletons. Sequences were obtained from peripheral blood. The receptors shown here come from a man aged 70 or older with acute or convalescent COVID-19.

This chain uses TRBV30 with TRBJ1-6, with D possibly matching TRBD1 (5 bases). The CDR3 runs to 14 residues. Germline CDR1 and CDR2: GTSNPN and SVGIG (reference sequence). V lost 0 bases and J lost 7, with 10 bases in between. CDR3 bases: TGTGCCTGGAGTGTACTCGGGGGAAATTCACCCCTCCACTTT. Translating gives CAWSVLGGNSPLHF.

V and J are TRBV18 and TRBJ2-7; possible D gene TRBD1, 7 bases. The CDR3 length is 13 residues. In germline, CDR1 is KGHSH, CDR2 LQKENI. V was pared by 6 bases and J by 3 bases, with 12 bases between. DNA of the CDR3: TGTGCCAGCTCGGAGGGGGCGGGCTACGAGCAGTACGTC. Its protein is CASSEGAGYEQYV.

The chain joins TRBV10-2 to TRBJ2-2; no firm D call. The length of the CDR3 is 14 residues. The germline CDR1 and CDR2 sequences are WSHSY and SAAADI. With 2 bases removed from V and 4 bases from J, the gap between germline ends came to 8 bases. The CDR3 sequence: CASSELSITGELFF. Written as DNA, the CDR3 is TGCGCCAGCAGTGAGCTCAGTATCACCGGGGAGCTGTTTTTT.

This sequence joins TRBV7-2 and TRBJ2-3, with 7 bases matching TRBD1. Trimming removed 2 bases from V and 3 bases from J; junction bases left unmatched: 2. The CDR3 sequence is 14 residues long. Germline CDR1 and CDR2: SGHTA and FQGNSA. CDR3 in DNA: TGTGCCAGCAGCTTAAGGACAGGTACAGATACGCAGTATTTT. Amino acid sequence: CASSLRTGTDTQYF.

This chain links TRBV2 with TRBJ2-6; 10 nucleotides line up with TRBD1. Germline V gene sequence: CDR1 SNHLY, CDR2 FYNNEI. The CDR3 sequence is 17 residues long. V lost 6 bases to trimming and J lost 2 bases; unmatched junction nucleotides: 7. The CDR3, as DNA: TGTGCCAGCAGCGGGGACAGGGGTGGTGCTGGGGCCAACGTCCTGACTTTC. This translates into CASSGDRGGAGANVLTF. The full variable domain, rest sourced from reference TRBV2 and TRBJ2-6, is EPEVTQTPSHQVTQMGQEVILRCVPISNHLYFYWYRQILGQKVEFLVSFYNNEISEKSEIFDDQFSVERPDGSNFTLKIRSTKLEDSAMYFCASSGDRGGAGANVLTFGAGSRLTVL.

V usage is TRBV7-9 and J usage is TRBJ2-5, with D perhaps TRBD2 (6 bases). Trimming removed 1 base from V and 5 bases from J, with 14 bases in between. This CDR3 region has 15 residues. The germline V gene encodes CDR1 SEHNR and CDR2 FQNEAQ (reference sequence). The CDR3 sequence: CASSLGGSGVETQYF. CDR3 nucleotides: TGTGCCAGCAGCTTAGGTGGTTCGGGGGTGGAGACCCAGTACTTC.

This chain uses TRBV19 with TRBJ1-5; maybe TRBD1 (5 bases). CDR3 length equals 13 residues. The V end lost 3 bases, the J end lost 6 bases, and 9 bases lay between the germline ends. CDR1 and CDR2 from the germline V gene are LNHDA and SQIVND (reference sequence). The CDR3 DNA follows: TGTGCCAGTAGTATCGTTAGGGGTCAGCCCCAGCATTTT. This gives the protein CASSIVRGQPQHF.

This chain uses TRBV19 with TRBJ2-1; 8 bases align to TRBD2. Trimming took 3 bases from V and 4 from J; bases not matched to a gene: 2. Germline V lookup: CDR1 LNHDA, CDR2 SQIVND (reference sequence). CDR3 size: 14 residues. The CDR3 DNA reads TGTGCCAGTAGTATTAGCGGGACTTACAATGAGCAGTTCTTC. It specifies CASSISGTYNEQFF.

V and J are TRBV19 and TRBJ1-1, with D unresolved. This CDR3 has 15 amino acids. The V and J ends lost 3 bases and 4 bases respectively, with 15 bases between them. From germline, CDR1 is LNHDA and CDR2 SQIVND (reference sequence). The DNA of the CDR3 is TGTGCCAGTAGTATGGGGTGGCGGGGTTTCACTGAAGCTTTCTTT. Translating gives CASSMGWRGFTEAFF.

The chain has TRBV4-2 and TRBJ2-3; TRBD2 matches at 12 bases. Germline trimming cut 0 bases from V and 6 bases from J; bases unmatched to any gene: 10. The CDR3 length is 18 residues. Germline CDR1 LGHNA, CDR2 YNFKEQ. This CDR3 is CASSQERLAGGPLDTQYF. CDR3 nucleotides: TGTGCCAGCAGCCAAGAGCGGCTAGCGGGAGGGCCATTGGATACGCAGTATTTT.

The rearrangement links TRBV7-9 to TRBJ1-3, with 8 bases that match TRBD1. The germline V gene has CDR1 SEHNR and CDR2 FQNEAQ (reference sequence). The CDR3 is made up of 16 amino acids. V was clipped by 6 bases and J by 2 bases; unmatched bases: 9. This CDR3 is CASSYTGGRPGNTIYF. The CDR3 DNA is TGTGCCAGCAGTTATACAGGGGGGAGACCTGGAAACACCATATATTTT.

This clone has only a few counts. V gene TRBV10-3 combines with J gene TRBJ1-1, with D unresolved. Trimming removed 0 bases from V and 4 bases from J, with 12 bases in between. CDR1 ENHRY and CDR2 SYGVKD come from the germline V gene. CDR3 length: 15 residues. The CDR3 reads CAISESSDTSTEAFF. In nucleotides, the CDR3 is TGTGCCATCAGTGAGTCGAGTGACACCTCCACTGAAGCTTTCTTT.

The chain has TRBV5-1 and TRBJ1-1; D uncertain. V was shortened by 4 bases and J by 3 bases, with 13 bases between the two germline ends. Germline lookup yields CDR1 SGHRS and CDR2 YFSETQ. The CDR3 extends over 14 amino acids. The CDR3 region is CASSGRAADTEAFF. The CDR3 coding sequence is TGCGCCAGCAGCGGGCGAGCGGCGGACACTGAAGCTTTCTTT. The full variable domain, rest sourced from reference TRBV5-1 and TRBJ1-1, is KAGVTQTPRYLIKTRGQQVTLSCSPISGHRSVSWYQQTPGQGLQFLFEYFSETQRNKGNFPGRFSGRQFSNSRSEMNVSTLELGDSALYLCASSGRAADTEAFFGQGTRLTVV.

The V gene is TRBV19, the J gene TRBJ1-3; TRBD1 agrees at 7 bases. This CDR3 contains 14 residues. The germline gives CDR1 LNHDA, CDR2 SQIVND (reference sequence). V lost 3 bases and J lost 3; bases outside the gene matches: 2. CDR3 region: CASSIGTDGNTIYF. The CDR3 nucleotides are TGTGCCAGTAGTATCGGGACAGATGGAAACACCATATATTTT.

DNA for the CDR3: TGTGCCAGCAGCCCTTCTATGACGGGAGGCCCCTACAATGAGCAGTTCTTC. Protein product: CASSPSMTGGPYNEQFF. This chain links TRBV7-2 with TRBJ2-1; 7 bases fit TRBD2. The CDR3 spans 17 residues. V shed 5 bases, J shed 2 bases, and the junction held 12 bases outside the gene matches. Germline CDR1 reads SGHTA; CDR2 reads FQGNSA. The full variable domain, with the rest looked up from reference TRBV7-2 and TRBJ2-1, is GAGVSQSPSNKVTEKGKDVELRCDPISGHTALYWYRQSLGQGLEFLIYFQGNSAPDKSGLPSDRFSAERTGGSVSTLTIQRTQQEDSAVYLCASSPSMTGGPYNEQFFGPGTRLTVL.

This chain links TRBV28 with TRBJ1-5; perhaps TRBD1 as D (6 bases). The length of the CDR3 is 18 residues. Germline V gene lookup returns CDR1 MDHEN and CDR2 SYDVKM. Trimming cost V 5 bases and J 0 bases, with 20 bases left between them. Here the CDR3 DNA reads TGTGCCAGCAGTCCAGGACCCAGGGGCGGAATTAGCAATCAGCCCCAGCATTTT. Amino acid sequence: CASSPGPRGGISNQPQHF. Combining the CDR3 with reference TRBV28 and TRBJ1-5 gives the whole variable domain DVKVTQSSRYLVKRTGEKVFLECVQDMDHENMFWYRQDPGLGLRLIYFSYDVKMKEKGDIPEGYSVSREKKERFSLILESASTNQTSMYLCASSPGPRGGISNQPQHFGDGTRLSIL.

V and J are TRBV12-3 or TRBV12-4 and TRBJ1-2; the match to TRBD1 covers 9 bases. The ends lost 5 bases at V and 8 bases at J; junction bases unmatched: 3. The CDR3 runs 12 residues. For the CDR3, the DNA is TGTGCCAGCAGTGGGACAGGGCGCGGCTACACCTTC. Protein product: CASSGTGRGYTF.

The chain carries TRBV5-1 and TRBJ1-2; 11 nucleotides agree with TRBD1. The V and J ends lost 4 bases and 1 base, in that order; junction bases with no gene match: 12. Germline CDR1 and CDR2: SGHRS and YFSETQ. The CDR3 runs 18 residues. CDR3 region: CASSGRTGGHTINYGYTF. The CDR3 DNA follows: TGCGCCAGCAGCGGGCGGACAGGGGGCCATACAATTAACTATGGCTACACCTTC. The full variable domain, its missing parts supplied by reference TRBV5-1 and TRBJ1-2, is KAGVTQTPRYLIKTRGQQVTLSCSPISGHRSVSWYQQTPGQGLQFLFEYFSETQRNKGNFPGRFSGRQFSNSRSEMNVSTLELGDSALYLCASSGRTGGHTINYGYTFGSGTRLTVV.

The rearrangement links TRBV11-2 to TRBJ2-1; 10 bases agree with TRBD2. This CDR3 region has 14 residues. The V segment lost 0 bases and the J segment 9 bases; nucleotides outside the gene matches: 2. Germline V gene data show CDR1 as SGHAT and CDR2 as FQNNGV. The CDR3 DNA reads TGTGCCAGCAGCTTAGAACTAGCGGGGAGTGAGCAGTTCTTC. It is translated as CASSLELAGSEQFF.

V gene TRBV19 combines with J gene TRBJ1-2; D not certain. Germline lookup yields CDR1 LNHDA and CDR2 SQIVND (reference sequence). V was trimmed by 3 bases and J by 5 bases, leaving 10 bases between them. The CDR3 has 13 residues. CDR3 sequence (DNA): TGTGCCAGTAGTATGCGGGCGGGATATGGCTACACCTTC. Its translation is CASSMRAGYGYTF.

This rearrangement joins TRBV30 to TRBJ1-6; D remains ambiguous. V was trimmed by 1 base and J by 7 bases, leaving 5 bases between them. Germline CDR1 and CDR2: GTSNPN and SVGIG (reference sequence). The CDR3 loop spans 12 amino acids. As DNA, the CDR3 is TGTGCCTGGAGTGGGAGCAATTCACCCCTCCACTTT. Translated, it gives CAWSGSNSPLHF.

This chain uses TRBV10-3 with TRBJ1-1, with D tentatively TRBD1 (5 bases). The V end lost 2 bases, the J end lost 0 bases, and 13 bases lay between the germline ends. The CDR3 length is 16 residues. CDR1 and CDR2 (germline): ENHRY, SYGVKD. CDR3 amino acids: CAISERGSSMNTEAFF. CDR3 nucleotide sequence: TGTGCCATCAGTGAGAGGGGTTCTTCGATGAACACTGAAGCTTTCTTT.

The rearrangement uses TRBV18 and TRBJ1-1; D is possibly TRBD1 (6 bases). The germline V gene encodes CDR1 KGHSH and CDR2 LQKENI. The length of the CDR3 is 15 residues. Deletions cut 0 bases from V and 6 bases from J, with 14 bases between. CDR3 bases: TGTGCCAGCTCACCACCGGTAGAGGGACACCCTGAAGCTTTCTTT. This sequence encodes CASSPPVEGHPEAFF.

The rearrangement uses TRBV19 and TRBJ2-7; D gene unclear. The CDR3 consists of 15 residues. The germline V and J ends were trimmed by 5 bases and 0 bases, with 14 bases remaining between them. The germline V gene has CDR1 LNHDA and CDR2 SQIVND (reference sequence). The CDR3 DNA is TGTGCCAGTAGTTTGTCAGGCTACGACTCCTACGAGCAGTACTTC. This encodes CASSLSGYDSYEQYF.